This T cell receptor beta chain was retrieved from a study of T cells after yellow fever vaccination. CDR1 DFQATT and CDR2 SNEGSKA come from the germline V gene (reference sequence). CDR3 length equals 11 residues. Between the trimmed V and J ends, which lost 3 bases and 7 bases, there was a span of 7 bases. Conversion of TCR transcripts into cDNA relied on 5'RACE template switching, which added a universal primer site and UMIs. TCRdb re-analysed the 5' RACE reads in MiXCR, keeping a single row per CDR3 protein. The sample has 340,000 or so distinct CDR3 sequences, around 13% seen once; the top ten hold 3.2%. On this clonotype itself: Antigen specificity is unknown.

Whole-study results and caveats: The bulk population could contribute abundant contaminating clonotypes to FACS-sorted repertoires. A faster peak, day 5 versus 15, was reached by the weaker secondary response. CD4 and CD8 compartments shared a small share of clonotypes, likely from convergent recombination.

The sample was CD4+ T cells sorted from PBMCs, taken 15 days after the yellow fever booster vaccination. This receptor was identified in a man between 18 and 29 years old who received the YFV17D yellow fever vaccine. The V gene is TRBV20-1, the J gene TRBJ1-5; D unresolved. The CDR3 nucleotides read TGCAGTGCTAGTGGAGAACAGCCCCAGCATTTT. Its protein product is CSASGEQPQHF.